This TCR beta chain was recovered during a study of T cells in Graves' hyperthyroidism and ophthalmopathy. Germline CDR1 KGHSH, CDR2 LQKENI. The CDR3 is 15 residues long. Trimming pared 2 bases from V and 0 bases from J, leaving 8 bases between. This clonotype has a count of ten or more. Researchers took RNA transcripts and amplified the TCR beta CDR3 regions from them. First-round RT-PCR of the TCR CDR3 relied on the HTBI primer set. TCRdb redid the calling of the multiplex PCR reads with MiXCR, one entry per CDR3 protein. The data contain nearly 600,000 distinct CDR3 sequences, 12% to 15% of them seen just once; the ten biggest clones take up roughly 6.9%.

The sequenced sample consisted of blood. The receptor's source is a young woman with Graves' ophthalmopathy. This chain uses TRBV18 with TRBJ2-1, with D unresolved. The CDR3 region is CASSPTQSSYNEQFF. In nucleotides, the CDR3 is TGTGCCAGCTCACCAACCCAGAGCTCCTACAATGAGCAGTTCTTC. Complete variable domain (other parts from reference TRBV18 and TRBJ2-1): NAGVMQNPRHLVRRRGQEARLRCSPMKGHSHVYWYRQLPEEGLKFMVYLQKENIIDESGMPKERFSAEFPKEGPSILRIQQVVRGDSAAYFCASSPTQSSYNEQFFGPGTRLTVL.